The T cell receptor beta chain under discussion was sequenced for a study of T cells in Graves' hyperthyroidism and ophthalmopathy. Broader study findings: Most thyroid-expanded clonotypes above 0.001 were also found in blood.

In germline, CDR1 is LNHDA, CDR2 SQIVND (reference sequence). The CDR3 runs 16 residues. Points on this clonotype: Antigen unknown. A much larger clone differs from this one at a single base, so this may be a read error.

Regions amplified from RNA transcripts were the TCR beta CDR3 regions. HTBI primers were the set used in a first-round RT-PCR of the TCR CDR3. MiXCR, applied by TCRdb to the multiplex PCR reads, yields one record per CDR3 protein. This table holds 450,000 to 700,000 distinct CDR3 sequences, about 45% found once. The rearrangement uses TRBV19 and TRBJ1-5, with D hard to call. This TCR was sampled from a young woman with Graves' hyperthyroidism. The material sequenced was peripheral blood or thyroid tissue (not recorded which). CDR3 protein: CANSIPKRLSNQPQHF. CDR3 nucleotides: TGTGCCAATAGTATCCCAAAACGCCTTAGCAATCAGCCCCAGCATTTT.